The 18 T cell receptor beta chains below come from one sample, sequenced in a study of T cell responses to AZD1222 COVID-19 vaccine. Repertoires were generated with immunoSEQ multiplex PCR, while TCRdb's copy carries only in-frame clones and drops some. The sample has over 70,000 clones; almost 90% are singletons. The sample in question was peripheral blood, obtained on day 0 of MenACWY control vaccination. The source is an adult in good health.

V gene TRBV7-2 combines with J gene TRBJ2-3, with D maybe TRBD2 (5 bases). Germline V gene data show CDR1 as SGHTA and CDR2 as FQGNSA. The ends were cut back, 3 bases at V and 7 bases at J, with 14 bases in the middle. This CDR3 is 14 amino acids long. DNA of the CDR3: TGTGCCAGCAGCTTCCCCCAAACGACTAATACGCAGTATTTT. Encoded protein: CASSFPQTTNTQYF.

The rearrangement uses TRBV11-2 and TRBJ1-2; no definite D call. This CDR3 comprises 14 residues. Germline values: CDR1 SGHAT, CDR2 FQNNGV. V shed 2 bases and J shed 4 bases, with 11 bases lying between them. CDR3 bases: TGTGCCAGCAGCTTAATGGCAGCCGGCTATGGCTACACCTTC. Residues: CASSLMAAGYGYTF.

This CDR3 reads CASSPSGAGGAQYF. The CDR3 DNA reads TGCGCCAGCAGCCCCTCTGGGGCGGGCGGTGCCCAGTACTTC. The gene calls are TRBV5-1 and TRBJ2-5; D is perhaps TRBD1 or TRBD2 (5 bases each). V lost 4 bases and J 9 bases, leaving 19 bases between the germline ends. CDR3 size: 14 residues. Germline V gene sequence: CDR1 SGHRS, CDR2 YFSETQ.

The rearrangement uses TRBV30 and TRBJ1-2; D gene ambiguous. This CDR3 has 13 residues. The germline V and J ends were trimmed by 0 bases and 4 bases, with 9 bases remaining between them. CDR1 is GTSNPN and CDR2 is SVGIG in the germline V gene (reference sequence). In DNA, the CDR3 is TGTGCCTGGAGTGTAGGCGGGCCCTATGGCTACACCTTC. Encoded protein: CAWSVGGPYGYTF.

The V gene is TRBV7-2, the J gene TRBJ2-1; a possible D gene is TRBD2 (7 bases). CDR1 is SGHTA and CDR2 is FQGNSA in the germline V gene. The V end lost 5 bases, the J end lost 12 bases, and 35 bases lay between the germline ends. The CDR3 is 19 amino acids. This CDR3 reads CASSPTRQLGGAWGPGQFF. CDR3 DNA sequence: TGTGCCAGCAGCCCGACCAGGCAACTAGGGGGGGCCTGGGGTCCGGGGCAGTTCTTC.

The gene calls are TRBV3-1 (or the pseudogene TRBV3-2) and TRBJ1-1; no firm D call. CDR1 is LGHDT and CDR2 is YNNKEL in the germline V gene (reference sequence). V lost 4 bases, J lost 7 bases, and 19 bases lay in between. The CDR3 loop spans 15 amino acids. The CDR3 sequence is CASSRPGLVRLEAFF. For the CDR3, the DNA is TGTGCCAGCAGCCGTCCCGGCTTGGTCAGGCTTGAAGCTTTCTTT.

The chain employs TRBV6-5 and TRBJ2-5; 13 positions match TRBD2. The CDR3 totals 15 residues. In germline, CDR1 is MNHEY, CDR2 SVGAGI. The J segment lost 4 bases and the V segment lost 8 bases, leaving 7 bases of the junction unmatched. In nucleotides, the CDR3 is TGTGCCAGCGGCCGAGGGACTAGCGGGGTAGAGACCCAGTACTTC. This translates into CASGRGTSGVETQYF.

This sequence joins TRBV10-2 and TRBJ1-1; TRBD1 might be the D (6 bases). Germline V gene lookup returns CDR1 WSHSY and CDR2 SAAADI. This CDR3 is 13 amino acids long. V lost 2 bases, J lost 11 bases, and 15 bases lay in between. The chain's CDR3 is CASSEGRGAGAFF. The CDR3 nucleotides read TGCGCCAGCAGTGAGGGCAGGGGCGCGGGGGCTTTCTTT.

Comments on this clone: Additional DNA sequences in this sample encode the identical CDR3. The chain carries TRBV11-3 and TRBJ1-1; no clear D. The CDR3 consists of 14 residues. Trimming removed 1 base from V and 2 bases from J, with 8 bases in between. The germline gives CDR1 SGHNT, CDR2 YENEEA. CDR3 nucleotides: TGTGCCAGCAGCTTAGGACGGGCTAACACTGAAGCTTTCTTT. Its translation: CASSLGRANTEAFF.

This chain links TRBV4-2 with TRBJ1-6; the match to TRBD1 covers 9 bases. CDR1 and CDR2 (germline): LGHNA, YNFKEQ. The length of the CDR3 is 20 residues. With 2 bases clipped from V and 0 bases from J, the junction kept 11 bases outside the gene matches. As DNA, the CDR3 is TGTGCCAGCAGCCAACCGGGACAGGGTTCCCCTAGCTCCTATAATTCACCCCTCCACTTT. This codes for CASSQPGQGSPSSYNSPLHF.

CDR3 sequence (DNA): TGCGCCAGCAGCACGGGACAGGGGGGAACCTACGAGCAGTACTTC. Translated, it gives CASSTGQGGTYEQYF. The chain couples TRBV5-1 to TRBJ2-7, with 11 bases that match TRBD1. Germline CDR1 reads SGHRS; CDR2 reads YFSETQ. The CDR3 length is 15 residues. V trimming: 4 bases; J trimming: 2 bases; junction bases outside the gene matches: 5.

This chain uses TRBV6-1 with TRBJ2-2, with no clear D. CDR1 is MNHNS, CDR2 SASEGT, per germline. V dropped 2 bases and J dropped 6 bases, with 7 bases sitting between them. This CDR3 has 13 amino acids. The CDR3 spells CASSELGSGELFF. CDR3 DNA sequence: TGTGCCAGCAGTGAATTGGGGTCCGGGGAGCTGTTTTTT.

The rearrangement joins TRBV24-1 to TRBJ2-7; D remains ambiguous. The CDR3 is made up of 14 amino acids. The V end lost 5 bases, the J end lost 0 bases, and 10 bases lay between the germline ends. CDR1 KGHDR and CDR2 SFDVKD come from the germline V gene. The CDR3 sequence: CATSAADGSYEQYF. The CDR3 DNA follows: TGTGCCACCAGTGCCGCGGACGGCTCCTACGAGCAGTACTTC.

The gene calls are TRBV6-5 and TRBJ1-2, with 12 bases identical to TRBD1. CDR1 is MNHEY and CDR2 is SVGAGI in the germline V gene. The CDR3 consists of 16 residues. V shed 0 bases, J shed 6 bases, and the junction held 5 bases outside the gene matches. CDR3 region: CASSYSSGTGGDGYTF. CDR3 nucleotides: TGTGCCAGCAGTTACTCCTCCGGGACAGGGGGCGATGGCTACACCTTC.

The chain recombines TRBV6-1 with TRBJ1-1; no clear D. The CDR3 is made up of 14 amino acids. Germline V gene lookup returns CDR1 MNHNS and CDR2 SASEGT. Trimming took off 2 bases at V and 4 bases at J, with 11 bases between the two ends. CDR3 sequence (DNA): TGTGCCAGCAGTGAATTTGGGGTGAGCACTGAAGCTTTCTTT. This codes for CASSEFGVSTEAFF.

V and J are TRBV19 and TRBJ1-5; the D is unclear. Trimming shortened V by 1 base and J by 0 bases, and 10 bases separated the two germline ends. Looked up from germline, CDR1 is LNHDA and CDR2 is SQIVND (reference sequence). CDR3 size: 16 residues. CDR3 amino acids: CASSIVHYSSNQPQHF. The DNA of the CDR3 is TGTGCCAGTAGTATAGTTCACTACTCTAGCAATCAGCCCCAGCATTTT.

The J gene is TRBJ2-5, the V gene TRBV6-6; possible D gene TRBD2, 5 bases. Germline V lookup: CDR1 MNHNY, CDR2 SVGAGI (reference sequence). V was trimmed by 2 bases and J by 3 bases, leaving 10 bases between them. The CDR3 is 14 amino acids. The CDR3, as DNA: TGTGCCAGCAGTTACCGCGGAGGAAAAGAGACCCAGTACTTC. It yields the protein CASSYRGGKETQYF.

The CDR3 DNA follows: TGCGCCAGCAGCTTGGCCGGAAGCGGGGGAAGTTACGAGCAGTACTTC. It translates to CASSLAGSGGSYEQYF. The chain carries TRBV5-1 and TRBJ2-7; 8 bases fit TRBD2. The CDR3 has 16 residues. V lost 0 bases and J lost 4; bases outside the gene matches: 9. The germline CDR1 and CDR2 sequences are SGHRS and YFSETQ.